Shown below are 10 T cell receptor beta chains from a single sample sequenced in a study of OX40 agonist ivuxolimab in advanced cancers. Measured with immunoSEQ multiplex PCR; TCRdb has only the in-frame clones, and not every one. The sample lists tens of thousands of clones; roughly nine tenths were seen once. Sequencing used CD4+ or CD8+ T cells sorted from blood, obtained in a trial of the OX40 agonist ivuxolimab. The receptors here all came from an adult with an advanced solid tumor such as melanoma, head and neck, liver or kidney cancer.

This chain uses TRBV27 with TRBJ2-1; TRBD2 might be the D (7 bases). Germline CDR1 MNHEY, CDR2 SMNVEV (reference sequence). The CDR3 runs 17 residues. V was pared by 3 bases and J by 2 bases, with 17 bases between. The CDR3 spells CASSFGGLRGTYNEQFF. In DNA, the CDR3 is TGTGCCAGCAGTTTCGGGGGGCTTCGGGGTACCTACAATGAGCAGTTCTTC.

CDR3 in DNA: TGTGCCAGCAGTGAAGGGCTAGCGGCCGACAATGAGCAGTTCTTC. This codes for CASSEGLAADNEQFF. The rearrangement joins TRBV6-1 to TRBJ2-1, with 7 nucleotides matching TRBD2. This CDR3 region has 15 residues. Germline CDR1 reads MNHNS; CDR2 reads SASEGT. V shed 1 base and J 5 bases; nucleotides not matched to a gene: 5.

V is TRBV9 and J is TRBJ2-2; 11 positions match TRBD2. The CDR3 is 16 residues long. The J segment lost 2 bases and the V segment lost 3 bases, leaving 3 bases of the junction unmatched. CDR1 is SGDLS and CDR2 is YYNGEE in the germline V gene. The CDR3, as DNA: TGTGCCAGCAGCGCTAGCGGGAGGCTTAACACCGGGGAGCTGTTTTTT. Protein product: CASSASGRLNTGELFF.

The CDR3 sequence is CASSLEAGTGYEKLFF. In DNA, the CDR3 is TGCGCCAGCAGCTTGGAGGCCGGGACAGGATATGAAAAACTGTTTTTT. The chain couples TRBV5-1 to TRBJ1-4, with 8 bases matching TRBD1. Trimming took 0 bases from V and 6 from J; bases not matched to a gene: 7. CDR1 is SGHRS, CDR2 YFSETQ, per germline. This CDR3 has 16 residues. Full variable domain (remainder filled in from reference TRBV5-1 and TRBJ1-4): KAGVTQTPRYLIKTRGQQVTLSCSPISGHRSVSWYQQTPGQGLQFLFEYFSETQRNKGNFPGRFSGRQFSNSRSEMNVSTLELGDSALYLCASSLEAGTGYEKLFFGSGTQLSVL.

The chain couples TRBV6-1 to TRBJ2-5, with D possibly matching TRBD1 (6 bases). Germline V gene sequence: CDR1 MNHNS, CDR2 SASEGT. Trimming pared 1 base from V and 0 bases from J, leaving 18 bases between. This CDR3 contains 18 residues. In nucleotides, the CDR3 is TGTGCCAGCAGTGAAGAGGTAGGGACAAACTCGGACCAAGAGACCCAGTACTTC. Protein: CASSEEVGTNSDQETQYF.

This chain uses TRBV27 with TRBJ2-1; TRBD2 matches 7 bases. Unmatched junction bases numbered 7, after V lost 5 bases and J lost 6 bases. The germline gives CDR1 MNHEY, CDR2 SMNVEV (reference sequence). This CDR3 contains 14 residues. CDR3 in amino acids: CASSASRLANEQFF. DNA of the CDR3: TGTGCCAGCAGTGCCTCCCGACTAGCCAATGAGCAGTTCTTC.

This clone was counted once. V gene TRBV7-2 combines with J gene TRBJ2-1; TRBD2 aligns across 8 bases. V was clipped by 4 bases and J by 2 bases; unmatched bases: 4. Germline V CDR1 and CDR2: SGHTA, FQGNSA. The CDR3 has 15 residues. The CDR3 DNA is TGTGCCAGCAGCTATACTAGCGGACCCTACAATGAGCAGTTCTTC. Protein: CASSYTSGPYNEQFF.

The chain joins TRBV2 to TRBJ1-6; the D is unclear. CDR1 is SNHLY, CDR2 FYNNEI, per germline. V lost 3 bases, J lost 2 bases, and 5 bases lay in between. The CDR3 contains 14 residues. The DNA of the CDR3 is TGTGCCAGCAGTGAGAGGGCCTATAATTCACCCCTCCACTTT. Translation: CASSERAYNSPLHF.

J is TRBJ2-1 and V is TRBV9, with 9 bases lining up with TRBD2. With 0 bases clipped from V and 7 bases from J, the junction kept 8 bases outside the gene matches. From germline, CDR1 is SGDLS and CDR2 YYNGEE. The CDR3 spans 16 residues. DNA for the CDR3: TGTGCCAGCAGCGTAGAGACAGCGGGAGGTTGGAATGAGCAGTTCTTC. Protein sequence: CASSVETAGGWNEQFF.

The chain employs TRBV7-2 and TRBJ2-5; TRBD1 agrees at 7 bases. The CDR3 length is 13 residues. Germline values: CDR1 SGHTA, CDR2 FQGNSA. Unmatched junction bases numbered 5, after V lost 6 bases and J lost 4 bases. The CDR3 here is CASRRDSGETQYF. The CDR3, as DNA: TGTGCCAGCAGACGGGACAGTGGAGAGACCCAGTACTTC.